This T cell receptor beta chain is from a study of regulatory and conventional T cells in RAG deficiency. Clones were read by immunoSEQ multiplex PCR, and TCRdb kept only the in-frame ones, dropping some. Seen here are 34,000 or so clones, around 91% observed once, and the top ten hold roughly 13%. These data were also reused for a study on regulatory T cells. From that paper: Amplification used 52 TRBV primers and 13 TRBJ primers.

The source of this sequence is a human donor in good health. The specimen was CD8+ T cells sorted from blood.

CDR3 protein: CASSPRGGGNEQFF. For the CDR3, the DNA is TGTGCCAGCAGCCCCCGAGGCGGGGGCAATGAGCAGTTCTTC. The chain joins TRBV11-2 to TRBJ2-1; 7 nucleotides match TRBD2. V trimming: 5 bases; J trimming: 6 bases; junction bases outside the gene matches: 7. The V gene's germline CDR1 is SGHAT and CDR2 FQNNGV. This CDR3 has 14 residues.